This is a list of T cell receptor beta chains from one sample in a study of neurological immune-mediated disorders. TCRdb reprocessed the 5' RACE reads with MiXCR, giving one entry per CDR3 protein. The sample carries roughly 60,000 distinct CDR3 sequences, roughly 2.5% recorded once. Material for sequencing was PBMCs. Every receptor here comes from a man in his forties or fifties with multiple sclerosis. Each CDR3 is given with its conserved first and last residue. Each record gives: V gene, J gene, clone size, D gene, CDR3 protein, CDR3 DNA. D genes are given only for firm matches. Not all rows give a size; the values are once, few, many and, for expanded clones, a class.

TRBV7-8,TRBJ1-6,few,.,CASSLGTGGSSTLNF,TGTGCCAGCAGCTTAGGCACGGGCGGCTCATCAACCCTCAACTTT
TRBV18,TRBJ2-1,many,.,CASSPSNLRHYNEQFF,TGTGCCAGCTCACCATCAAACCTGCGGCATTACAATGAGCAGTTCTTC
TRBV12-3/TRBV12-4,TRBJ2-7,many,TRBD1,CASSLGFGDRSYEQYF,TGTGCCAGCAGTTTAGGTTTTGGGGACAGGAGCTACGAGCAGTACTTC
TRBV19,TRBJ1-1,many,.,CASSPRTVNTEAFF,TGTGCCAGTAGTCCTAGGACAGTGAACACTGAAGCTTTCTTT
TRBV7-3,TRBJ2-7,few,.,CASSLDPGPYEQYF,TGTGCCAGCAGCTTAGATCCGGGGCCCTACGAGCAGTACTTC
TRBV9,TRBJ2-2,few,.,CASSVDRRFGELFF,TGTGCCAGCAGCGTAGACCGCAGATTCGGGGAGCTGTTTTTT
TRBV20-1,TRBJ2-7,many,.,CSASRSQGLGVDQYF,TGCAGTGCTAGTCGTTCCCAGGGTCTCGGGGTGGACCAGTACTTC
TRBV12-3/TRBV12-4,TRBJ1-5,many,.,CASSLWSGNQPQHF,TGTGCCAGCAGTTTATGGTCGGGAAACCAGCCCCAGCATTTT
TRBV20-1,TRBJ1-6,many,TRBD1,CSARDRVVWNSPLHF,TGCAGTGCTAGGGACAGGGTAGTCTGGAATTCACCCCTCCACTTT
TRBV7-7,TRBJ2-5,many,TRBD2,CASSSSSAGTRGETQYF,TGTGCCAGCAGCTCGAGTTCGGCCGGGACTAGAGGGGAGACCCAGTACTTC
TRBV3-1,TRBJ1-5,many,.,CASSQTPGGNQPQHF,TGTGCCAGCAGCCAGACCCCTGGGGGGAATCAGCCCCAGCATTTT
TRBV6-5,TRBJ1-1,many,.,CASSYAQLDEAFF,TGTGCCAGCAGTTACGCTCAACTGGATGAAGCTTTCTTT
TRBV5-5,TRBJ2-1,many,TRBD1,CASSGWTGPRDEQFF,TGTGCCAGCAGCGGGTGGACAGGACCGCGGGATGAGCAGTTCTTC
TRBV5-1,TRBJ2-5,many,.,CASSLFGQQETQYF,TGCGCCAGCAGCTTGTTCGGACAGCAAGAGACCCAGTACTTC
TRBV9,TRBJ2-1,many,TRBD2,CASSVFTGTSGGKSYNEQFF,TGTGCCAGCAGCGTGTTCACCGGGACTAGCGGGGGCAAGTCCTACAATGAGCAGTTCTTC
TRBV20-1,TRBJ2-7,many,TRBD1,CSALGQDYEQYF,TGCAGTGCCCTGGGACAGGACTACGAGCAGTACTTC
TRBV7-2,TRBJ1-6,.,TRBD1,CASSLSTGVNSPLHF,TGTGCCAGCAGCTTGTCGACAGGGGTGAATTCACCCCTCCACTTT
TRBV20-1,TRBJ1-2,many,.,CSARDRGDMGYTF,TGCAGTGCTAGAGATCGTGGGGACATGGGCTACACCTTC
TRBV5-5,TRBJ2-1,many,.,CASSRLRVERTRHNEQFF,TGTGCCAGCAGCCGCTTGAGGGTCGAGAGGACGCGACACAATGAGCAGTTCTTC
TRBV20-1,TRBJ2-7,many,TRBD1,CSARVGTAYEQYF,TGCAGTGCTAGAGTCGGGACAGCCTACGAGCAGTACTTC